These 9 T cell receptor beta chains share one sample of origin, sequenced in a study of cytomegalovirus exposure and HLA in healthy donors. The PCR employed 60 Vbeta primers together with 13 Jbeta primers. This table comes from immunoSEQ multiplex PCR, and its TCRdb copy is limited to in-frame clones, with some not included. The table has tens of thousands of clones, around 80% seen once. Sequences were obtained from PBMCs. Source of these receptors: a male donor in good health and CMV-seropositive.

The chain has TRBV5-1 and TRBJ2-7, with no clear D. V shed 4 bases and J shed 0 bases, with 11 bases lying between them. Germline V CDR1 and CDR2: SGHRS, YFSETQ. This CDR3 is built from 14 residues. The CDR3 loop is CASSPQTSSYEQYF. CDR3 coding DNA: TGCGCCAGCAGCCCTCAGACAAGCTCCTACGAGCAGTACTTC.

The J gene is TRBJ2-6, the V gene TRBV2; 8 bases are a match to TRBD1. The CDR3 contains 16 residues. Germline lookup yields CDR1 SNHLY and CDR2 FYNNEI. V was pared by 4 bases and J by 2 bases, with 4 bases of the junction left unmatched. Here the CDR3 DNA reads TGTGCCAGCAGTGTAGGCAGGGGGCCTGGGGCCAACGTCCTGACTTTC. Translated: CASSVGRGPGANVLTF.

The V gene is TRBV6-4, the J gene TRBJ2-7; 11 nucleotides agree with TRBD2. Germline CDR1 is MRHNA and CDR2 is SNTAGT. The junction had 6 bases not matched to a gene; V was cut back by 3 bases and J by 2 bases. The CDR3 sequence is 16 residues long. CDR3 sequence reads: CASSETGTSGAYEQYF. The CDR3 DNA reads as TGTGCCAGCAGTGAAACCGGGACTAGCGGAGCCTACGAGCAGTACTTC.

The CDR3 nucleotides are TGTGCCAGCAGCACCGCTAGCGGCATATTTTACGAGCAGTACTTC. This codes for CASSTASGIFYEQYF. The chain employs TRBV5-4 and TRBJ2-7; 7 bases agree with TRBD2. This CDR3 is built from 15 residues. CDR1 SGHNT and CDR2 YYREEE come from the germline V gene (reference sequence). V lost 4 bases, J lost 4 bases, and 11 bases stayed unmatched.

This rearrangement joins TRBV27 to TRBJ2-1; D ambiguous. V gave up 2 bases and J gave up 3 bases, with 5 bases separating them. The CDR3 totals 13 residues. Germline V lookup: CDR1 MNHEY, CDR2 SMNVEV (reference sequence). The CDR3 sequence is CASSLVYYNEQFF. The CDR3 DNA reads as TGTGCCAGCAGTTTAGTCTACTACAATGAGCAGTTCTTC.

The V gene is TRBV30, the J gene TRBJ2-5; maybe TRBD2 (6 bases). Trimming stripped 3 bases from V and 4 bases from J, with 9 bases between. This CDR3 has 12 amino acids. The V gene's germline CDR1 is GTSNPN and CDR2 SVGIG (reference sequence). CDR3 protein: CAWRDGGETQYF. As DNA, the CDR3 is TGTGCCTGGAGGGACGGGGGAGAGACCCAGTACTTC. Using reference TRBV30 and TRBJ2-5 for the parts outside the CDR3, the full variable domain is SQTIHQWPATLVQPVGSPLSLECTVEGTSNPNLYWYRQAAGRGLQLLFYSVGIGQISSEVPQNLSASRPQDRQFILSSKKLLLSDSGFYLCAWRDGGETQYFGPGTRLLVL.

The CDR3 DNA follows: TGTGCCAACCGGGACAGGGACACAGATACGCAGTATTTT. Residues: CANRDRDTDTQYF. This chain links TRBV10-3 with TRBJ2-3, with 9 bases identical to TRBD1. Trimming removed 10 bases from V and 2 bases from J; junction bases left unmatched: 4. CDR3 length: 13 amino acids. Germline V gene lookup returns CDR1 ENHRY and CDR2 SYGVKD.

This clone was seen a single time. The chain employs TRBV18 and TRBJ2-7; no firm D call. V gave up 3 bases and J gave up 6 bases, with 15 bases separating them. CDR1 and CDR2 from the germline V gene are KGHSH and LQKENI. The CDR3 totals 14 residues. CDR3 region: CASSPAPPPAEQYF. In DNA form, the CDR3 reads TGTGCCAGCTCACCGGCCCCGCCACCCGCCGAGCAGTACTTC.

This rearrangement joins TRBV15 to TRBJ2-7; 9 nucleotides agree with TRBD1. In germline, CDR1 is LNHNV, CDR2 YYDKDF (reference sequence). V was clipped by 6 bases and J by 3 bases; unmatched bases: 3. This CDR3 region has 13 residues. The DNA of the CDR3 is TGTGCCACCAGAAGGGACAGGGTCTACGAGCAGTACTTC. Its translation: CATRRDRVYEQYF.